Presented here are 23 T cell receptor beta chains from one specimen sequenced in a study of memory CD4+ T cells and cytomegalovirus serostatus. Repertoires were generated with immunoSEQ multiplex PCR, while TCRdb's copy carries only in-frame clones and drops some. Altogether about 56,000 clones are present, 60% to 75% being singletons, with the ten largest covering roughly 3%. Single viable CD3+CD4+CD8-CD45RO+ cells were sorted as the memory CD4+ T cells. Sequenced sample: memory CD4+ T cells from blood. The receptor source for this set is an adult in good health and CMV-seropositive.

This clone was observed a single time. The V gene is TRBV2, the J gene TRBJ2-7; D unresolved. With 9 bases removed from V and 2 bases from J, the gap between germline ends came to 17 bases. CDR1 is SNHLY and CDR2 is FYNNEI in the germline V gene. The CDR3 extends over 14 amino acids. CDR3 DNA: TGTGCCAGTTCGACCGGACCCCCAGCCTACGAGCAGTACTTC. Translating gives CASSTGPPAYEQYF. The full variable domain, in which reference TRBV2 and TRBJ2-7 provide the parts outside the CDR3, is EPEVTQTPSHQVTQMGQEVILRCVPISNHLYFYWYRQILGQKVEFLVSFYNNEISEKSEIFDDQFSVERPDGSNFTLKIRSTKLEDSAMYFCASSTGPPAYEQYFGPGTRLTVT.

The chain joins TRBV19 to TRBJ1-1, with TRBD1 as a possible D gene (5 bases). The V and J ends lost 7 bases and 4 bases respectively, with 19 bases between them. CDR1 is LNHDA and CDR2 is SQIVND in the germline V gene (reference sequence). The CDR3 is made up of 15 amino acids. CDR3 sequence reads: CASTTQGEGSTEAFF. CDR3 bases: TGTGCCAGTACCACTCAGGGCGAGGGATCCACTGAAGCTTTCTTT.

The J gene is TRBJ2-5, the V gene TRBV6-6; D is unclear. The V and J ends lost 4 bases and 5 bases respectively, with 2 bases between them. This CDR3 comprises 10 residues. The germline V gene has CDR1 MNHNY and CDR2 SVGAGI (reference sequence). The CDR3 is CASSSETQYF. The CDR3 DNA reads TGTGCCAGCAGTTCGGAGACCCAGTACTTC.

The chain carries TRBV28 and TRBJ1-4, with D unresolved. V shed 5 bases and J shed 7 bases, with 11 bases lying between them. CDR3 size: 13 residues. Germline V gene sequence: CDR1 MDHEN, CDR2 SYDVKM. CDR3 nucleotide sequence: TGTGCCAGCAGTCCCTCATGGGGTGAAAAACTGTTTTTT. Translating gives CASSPSWGEKLFF.

This clone was seen a handful of times. The genes are TRBV6-4 and TRBJ1-1; D is unresolved. Germline CDR1 is MRHNA and CDR2 is SNTAGT. The V end lost 2 bases, the J end lost 1 base, and 8 bases lay between the germline ends. This CDR3 contains 14 residues. The CDR3 is CASSDGNRNTEAFF. CDR3 DNA sequence: TGTGCCAGCAGTGACGGGAACAGGAACACTGAAGCTTTCTTT.

The chain links TRBV7-8 to TRBJ2-5, with TRBD2 matching 7 bases. Per germline, CDR1 SGHVS and CDR2 FQNEAQ. V was clipped by 5 bases and J by 2 bases; unmatched bases: 14. This CDR3 contains 17 residues. CDR3 loop: CASSTPPWGGRQETQYF. CDR3 in DNA: TGTGCCAGCAGCACTCCCCCGTGGGGGGGAAGACAAGAGACCCAGTACTTC.

The rearrangement uses TRBV19 and TRBJ2-7, with 7 bases lining up with TRBD1. Germline-derived CDR1 and CDR2 are LNHDA and SQIVND (reference sequence). The CDR3 sequence is 13 residues long. J was trimmed by 6 bases and V by 9 bases; bases with no gene match: 11. The CDR3, as DNA: TGTGCCAGCGGAAAGACAGGGAGTAGCGAGCAGTACGTC. This translates into CASGKTGSSEQYV.

The rearrangement joins TRBV11-2 to TRBJ2-5, with 11 bases identical to TRBD2. J lost 2 bases, V lost 5 bases, and 4 bases had no gene match. This CDR3 comprises 15 residues. CDR1 and CDR2 (germline): SGHAT, FQNNGV. Here the CDR3 DNA reads TGTGCCAGCAGCAAGGGGACTAGCGGACAAGAGACCCAGTACTTC. Its translation: CASSKGTSGQETQYF.

In DNA, the CDR3 is TGTGCCAGCAGTGATCCGGGGGGGTTAAGGTACGAGCAGTACTTC. Its translation: CASSDPGGLRYEQYF. This rearrangement joins TRBV6-4 to TRBJ2-7; 8 nucleotides align to TRBD2. The CDR3 is made up of 15 amino acids. Germline V gene sequence: CDR1 MRHNA, CDR2 SNTAGT. Trimming took 3 bases from V and 4 from J; bases not matched to a gene: 8.

This clone has only a few counts. The chain couples TRBV20-1 to TRBJ2-7; D possibly corresponds to TRBD1 (6 bases). This CDR3 is built from 11 residues. The germline V and J ends were trimmed by 5 bases and 4 bases, with 9 bases remaining between them. From germline, CDR1 is DFQATT and CDR2 SNEGSKA (reference sequence). CDR3 protein: CSALQGYEQYF. The CDR3 bases are TGCAGTGCTCTGCAGGGGTACGAGCAGTACTTC.

The rearrangement links TRBV28 to TRBJ2-1, with 9 bases matching TRBD2. The V and J ends lost 6 bases and 3 bases, in that order; junction bases with no gene match: 12. This CDR3 spans 17 amino acids. Germline V gives CDR1 MDHEN, CDR2 SYDVKM. The CDR3 is CASRREGPITLYNEQFF. The CDR3 region has the DNA TGTGCCAGCAGGCGGGAGGGGCCGATTACCCTCTACAATGAGCAGTTCTTC.

V gene TRBV5-4 combines with J gene TRBJ2-6; D remains ambiguous. This CDR3 spans 13 amino acids. V was clipped by 0 bases and J by 2 bases, with 0 bases between them. Germline assignment: CDR1 SGHNT and CDR2 YYREEE (reference sequence). The CDR3 protein is CASSLAGANVLTF. In nucleotides, the CDR3 is TGTGCCAGCAGCTTGGCTGGGGCCAACGTCCTGACTTTC.

Only a few counts were recorded for this clone. The rearrangement uses TRBV28 and TRBJ1-3; 8 bases match TRBD1. After removal of 4 bases from V and 0 bases from J, the junction contained 5 bases not matched to a gene. There are 16 residues in the CDR3. The germline gives CDR1 MDHEN, CDR2 SYDVKM. The CDR3 here is CASSSPGGSSGNTIYF. CDR3 nucleotide sequence: TGTGCCAGCAGTTCTCCAGGGGGCAGCTCTGGAAACACCATATATTTT.

This clone was seen only once. This chain links TRBV28 with TRBJ1-1, with a tentative D call TRBD1 (6 bases). The CDR3 length is 14 residues. Germline V gene sequence: CDR1 MDHEN, CDR2 SYDVKM. V shed 5 bases and J shed 0 bases, with 10 bases lying between them. The CDR3: CASSRGALNTEAFF. DNA for the CDR3: TGTGCCAGCAGTCGGGGGGCCCTGAACACTGAAGCTTTCTTT.

The gene calls are TRBV18 and TRBJ2-3; D call uncertain. Germline V gene lookup returns CDR1 KGHSH and CDR2 LQKENI. V lost 3 bases to trimming and J lost 0 bases, with 13 bases between them. The CDR3 spans 16 residues. The CDR3 protein is CASSPQVRPSTDTQYF. The CDR3 DNA reads as TGTGCCAGCTCACCCCAGGTTCGGCCTAGCACAGATACGCAGTATTTT.

The chain combines TRBV6-1 with TRBJ2-7; tentative D call: TRBD2 (6 bases). This CDR3 is built from 15 residues. V was pared by 5 bases and J by 11 bases, with 25 bases between. Germline values: CDR1 MNHNS, CDR2 SASEGT. The DNA of the CDR3 is TGTGCCAGCAGTACAACCCCTCCTCCGGGACTGGCGGAGTACTTC. Protein: CASSTTPPPGLAEYF.

The rearrangement uses TRBV5-6 and TRBJ2-1; D may be TRBD1 (5 bases). Germline-derived CDR1 and CDR2 are SGHDT and YYEEEE. Trimming took 2 bases from V and 0 from J, leaving 15 bases between them. The CDR3 spans 17 residues. The CDR3 here is CASSFGPGYRSYNEQFF. Written as DNA, the CDR3 is TGTGCCAGCAGCTTTGGCCCAGGGTACCGCTCCTACAATGAGCAGTTCTTC.

In DNA form, the CDR3 reads TGTGCCAGTAGTATAGGATGGACGATGCCCCTCCACTTT. As protein: CASSIGWTMPLHF. This chain connects TRBV19 to TRBJ1-6; D not certain. The CDR3 has 13 residues. The germline gives CDR1 LNHDA, CDR2 SQIVND (reference sequence). Trimming left V 1 base short and J 13 bases short, with 11 bases between.

The chain employs TRBV18 and TRBJ1-1, with D possibly matching TRBD1 (5 bases). The CDR3 totals 14 residues. Trimming removed 3 bases from V and 1 base from J, with 9 bases in between. CDR1 is KGHSH, CDR2 LQKENI, per germline. The DNA of the CDR3 is TGTGCCAGCTCACCCAGGGTGCAGAACACTGAAGCTTTCTTT. Translating gives CASSPRVQNTEAFF.

This chain joins TRBV6-6 and TRBJ1-1; D remains ambiguous. The CDR3 runs 12 residues. From germline, CDR1 is MNHNY and CDR2 SVGAGI (reference sequence). Trimming stripped 7 bases from V and 3 bases from J, with 9 bases between. This CDR3 is CASTPSHTEAFF. CDR3 DNA sequence: TGTGCCAGCACCCCTTCACACACTGAAGCTTTCTTT.

V is TRBV7-7 and J is TRBJ2-3; D remains unclear. Per the germline V gene, CDR1 is SSHAT and CDR2 is FNYEAQ (reference sequence). The CDR3 is 15 residues long. The V end lost 5 bases, the J end lost 1 base, and 13 bases lay between the germline ends. CDR3 coding DNA: TGTGCCAGCAGCCCTCAGGTGGTGGGCACAGATACGCAGTATTTT. The encoded protein is CASSPQVVGTDTQYF.

The CDR3 DNA follows: TGTGCCAGCAGCTTAGGCGGAATTACCGACAATGAGCAGTTCTTC. It encodes CASSLGGITDNEQFF. The chain is built from TRBV11-3 and TRBJ2-1, with D uncertain. Germline CDR1 and CDR2: SGHNT and YENEEA. This CDR3 is 15 amino acids long. V lost 1 base to trimming and J lost 5 bases, with 12 bases between them. Together with reference TRBV11-3 and TRBJ2-1, the CDR3 gives the full variable domain: EAGVVQSPRYKIIEKKQPVAFWCNPISGHNTLYWYLQNLGQGPELLIRYENEEAVDDSQLPKDRFSAERLKGVDSTLKIQPAELGDSAVYLCASSLGGITDNEQFFGPGTRLTVL.

V and J are TRBV4-3 and TRBJ2-7; D possibly corresponds to TRBD2 (6 bases). The CDR3 length is 15 residues. The ends were cut back, 2 bases at V and 3 bases at J, with 14 bases in the middle. CDR1 is LGHNA and CDR2 is YSLEER in the germline V gene. The CDR3 sequence is CASSQFVGGGYEQYF. DNA of the CDR3: TGCGCCAGCAGCCAATTTGTGGGGGGAGGCTACGAGCAGTACTTC.